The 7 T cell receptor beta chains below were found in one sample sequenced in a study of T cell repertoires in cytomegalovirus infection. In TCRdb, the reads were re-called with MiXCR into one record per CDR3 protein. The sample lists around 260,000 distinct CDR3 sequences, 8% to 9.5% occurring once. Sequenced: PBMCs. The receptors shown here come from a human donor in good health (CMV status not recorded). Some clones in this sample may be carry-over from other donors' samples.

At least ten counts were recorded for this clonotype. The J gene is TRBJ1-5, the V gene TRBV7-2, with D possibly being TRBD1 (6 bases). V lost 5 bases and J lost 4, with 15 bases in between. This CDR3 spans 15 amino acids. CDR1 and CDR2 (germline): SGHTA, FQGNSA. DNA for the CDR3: TGTGCCAGCAGCCTGACGACAGGAGCAAATCAGCCCCAGCATTTT. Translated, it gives CASSLTTGANQPQHF.

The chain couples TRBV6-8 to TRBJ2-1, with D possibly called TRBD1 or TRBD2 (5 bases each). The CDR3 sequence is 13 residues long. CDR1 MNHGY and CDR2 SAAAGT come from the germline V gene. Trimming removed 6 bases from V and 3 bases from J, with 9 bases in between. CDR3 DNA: TGTGCCAGCAGAGAGGGGTTCTACAATGAGCAGTTCTTC. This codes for CASREGFYNEQFF.

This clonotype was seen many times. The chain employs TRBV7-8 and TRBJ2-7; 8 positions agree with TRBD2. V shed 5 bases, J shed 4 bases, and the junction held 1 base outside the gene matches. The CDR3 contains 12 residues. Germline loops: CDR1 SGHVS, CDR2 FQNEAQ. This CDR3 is CASSRLAYEQYF. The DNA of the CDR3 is TGTGCCAGCAGCAGACTAGCGTACGAGCAGTACTTC.

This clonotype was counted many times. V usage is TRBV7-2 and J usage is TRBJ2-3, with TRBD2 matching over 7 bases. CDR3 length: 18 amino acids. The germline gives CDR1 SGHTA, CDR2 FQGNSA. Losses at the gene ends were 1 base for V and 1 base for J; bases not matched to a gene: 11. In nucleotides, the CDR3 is TGTGCCAGCAGCTTAGAGGCTAGCGGTTGGAGGCGCACAGATACGCAGTATTTT. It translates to CASSLEASGWRRTDTQYF.

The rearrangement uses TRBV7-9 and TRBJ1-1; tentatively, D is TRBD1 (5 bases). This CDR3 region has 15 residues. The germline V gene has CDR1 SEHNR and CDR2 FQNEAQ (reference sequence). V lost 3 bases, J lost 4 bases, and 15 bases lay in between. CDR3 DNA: TGTGCCAGCAGCTTGGACACCACTCTCGGCACTGAAGCTTTCTTT. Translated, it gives CASSLDTTLGTEAFF.

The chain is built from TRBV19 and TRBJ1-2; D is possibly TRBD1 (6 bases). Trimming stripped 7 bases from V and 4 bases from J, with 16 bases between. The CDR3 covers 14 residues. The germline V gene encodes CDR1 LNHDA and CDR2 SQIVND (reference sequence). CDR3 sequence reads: CASIPQGIGYGYTF. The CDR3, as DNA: TGTGCCAGTATCCCCCAGGGGATCGGCTATGGCTACACCTTC.

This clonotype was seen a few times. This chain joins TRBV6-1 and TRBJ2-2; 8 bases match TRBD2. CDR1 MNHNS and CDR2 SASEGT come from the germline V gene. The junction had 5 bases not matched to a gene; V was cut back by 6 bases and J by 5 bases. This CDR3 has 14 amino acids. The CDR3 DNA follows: TGTGCCAGCAGAAGTAGCGGGATTACCGGGGAGCTGTTTTTT. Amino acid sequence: CASRSSGITGELFF.